This T cell receptor (beta chain) was sequenced for a study of blood T cell repertoires in COVID-19. Assay used: immunoSEQ multiplex PCR; TCRdb lists only in-frame clones, some missing. The sample has about 320,000 clones, around 92% seen once. This clonotype originated in a woman between 25 and 40 years old with COVID-19, enrolled during active disease. The material sequenced was peripheral blood.

This CDR3 is CASSPGGGGGYGYTF. CDR3 in DNA: TGCGCCAGCAGCCCCGGTGGAGGAGGTGGCTATGGCTACACCTTC. V gene TRBV5-1 combines with J gene TRBJ1-2; no clear D. Germline values: CDR1 SGHRS, CDR2 YFSETQ. Trimming took 4 bases from V and 4 from J, leaving 17 bases between them. The CDR3 length is 15 residues.